These 30 T cell receptor beta chains were sequenced from one sample in a study of blood T cells in healthy people across ages. Next came a second PCR, run for roughly 6 to 11 cycles, which used a sample-barcoded 5' primer along with a J-beta primer mix. MiXCR, applied by TCRdb to the 5' RACE reads, yields one record per CDR3 protein. This table has nearly 800,000 distinct CDR3 sequences, just under 25% appearing once. These sequences were also reported in another study, on T cells of mothers and their children.

Sequencing was carried out using blood. Receptor source: a boy aged 5-17 years in good health.

This clonotype has just a few counts. V is TRBV6-2 or TRBV6-3 and J is TRBJ2-1; 13 bases map to TRBD2. CDR1 and CDR2 (germline): MNHEY, SVGEGT. This CDR3 has 19 amino acids. Germline trimming cut 2 bases from V and 2 bases from J; bases unmatched to any gene: 9. CDR3 nucleotides: TGTGCCAGCAGTTACCTAAGACTAGCGGGAGGCCTCCCCTACAATGAGCAGTTCTTC. Translated, it gives CASSYLRLAGGLPYNEQFF.

The chain has TRBV12-3 or TRBV12-4 and TRBJ2-3; D gene unclear. CDR3 size: 12 residues. Trimming removed 5 bases at V and 4 bases at J, with 7 bases between. For the CDR3, the DNA is TGTGCCAGCAGTCCATGGTCAGATACGCAGTATTTT. Its protein is CASSPWSDTQYF.

The chain recombines TRBV20-1 with TRBJ2-7; maybe TRBD1 (5 bases). The CDR3 length is 12 residues. Germline V lookup: CDR1 DFQATT, CDR2 SNEGSKA (reference sequence). Between the trimmed V and J ends, which lost 2 bases and 5 bases, there was a span of 10 bases. The CDR3 region has the DNA TGCAGTGCTAGACAGGGTGTAGACGAGCAGTACTTC. It translates to CSARQGVDEQYF.

This clonotype was found a few times. The chain combines TRBV4-1 with TRBJ2-1; 8 bases agree with TRBD2. Germline V CDR1 and CDR2: MGHRA, YSYEKL. The ends lost 5 bases at V and 1 base at J; junction bases unmatched: 7. The CDR3 totals 16 residues. CDR3 in amino acids: CASSSPGTRSYNEQFF. CDR3 nucleotides: TGCGCCAGCAGCTCACCGGGGACTAGATCCTACAATGAGCAGTTCTTC.

V is TRBV20-1 and J is TRBJ2-7; D is unclear. Germline assignment: CDR1 DFQATT and CDR2 SNEGSKA (reference sequence). Trimming removed 3 bases at V and 4 bases at J, with 10 bases between. The CDR3 totals 12 residues. The CDR3 DNA reads as TGCAGTGCTAGCACTGACTCGTACGAGCAGTACTTC. It codes for CSASTDSYEQYF.

This clonotype came up a few times. The chain links TRBV29-1 to TRBJ2-3; 8 bases are shared with TRBD1. This CDR3 spans 13 amino acids. Germline V CDR1 and CDR2: SQVTM, ANQGSEA. V lost 6 bases to trimming and J lost 3 bases; unmatched junction nucleotides: 5. CDR3 protein: CSVGGQVTDTQYF. As DNA, the CDR3 is TGCAGCGTCGGGGGACAGGTAACAGATACGCAGTATTTT.

This clonotype was recorded a few times. The genes are TRBV25-1 and TRBJ2-7, with a tentative D call TRBD2 (6 bases). The germline V gene encodes CDR1 MGHDK and CDR2 SYGVNS. This CDR3 comprises 14 residues. V was shortened by 6 bases and J by 5 bases, with 17 bases between the two germline ends. CDR3 DNA sequence: TGTGCCAGCAGCGGGGGTACGGTGACCCACGAGCAGTACTTC. Amino acids: CASSGGTVTHEQYF.

The rearrangement links TRBV28 to TRBJ1-1, with D unresolved. CDR1 MDHEN and CDR2 SYDVKM come from the germline V gene. Trimming pared 2 bases from V and 8 bases from J, leaving 9 bases between. The CDR3 is made up of 12 amino acids. CDR3: CASSLILQEAFF. The CDR3 DNA reads TGTGCCAGCAGTTTAATTTTACAAGAAGCTTTCTTT.

This chain connects TRBV7-2 to TRBJ1-2, with TRBD1 matching over 8 bases. The V gene's germline CDR1 is SGHTA and CDR2 FQGNSA. The CDR3 totals 13 residues. After removal of 3 bases from V and 6 bases from J, the junction contained 3 bases not matched to a gene. As DNA, the CDR3 is TGTGCCAGCAGCTTTTTGACAGGGGATGGCTACACCTTC. It yields the protein CASSFLTGDGYTF.

The chain links TRBV29-1 to TRBJ2-5; D is possibly TRBD1 or TRBD2 (5 bases each). Near its end, the DNA agrees better with TRBJ2-7, so the J call may be wrong. There are 15 residues in the CDR3. CDR1 and CDR2 (germline): SQVTM, ANQGSEA. The CDR3 DNA reads TGCAGCGTTGAAGTTGCAGGGAAGGAGGACTACGAGCAGTACTTC. As protein: CSVEVAGKEDYEQYF.

J is TRBJ1-2 and V is TRBV29-1; D is perhaps TRBD1 (5 bases). Per the germline V gene, CDR1 is SQVTM and CDR2 is ANQGSEA. This CDR3 contains 11 residues. Trimming removed 4 bases at V and 7 bases at J, with 10 bases between. This chain's CDR3 is CSVVGDSGYTF. DNA of the CDR3: TGCAGCGTTGTTGGGGACTCTGGCTACACCTTC.

This clonotype was detected a few times. This chain connects TRBV28 to TRBJ2-1; D is unclear. Germline CDR1 and CDR2: MDHEN and SYDVKM. CDR3 length: 16 amino acids. Trimming stripped 10 bases from V and 4 bases from J, with 23 bases between. The CDR3 DNA reads TGTGCCACCGCCCCTCGGAGAATAGCCTATTACAATGAGCAGTTCTTC. It is translated as CATAPRRIAYYNEQFF.

This clonotype has a count of ten or more. This chain uses TRBV28 with TRBJ2-7; TRBD2 agrees at 10 bases. Germline values: CDR1 MDHEN, CDR2 SYDVKM. The V and J ends lost 5 bases and 5 bases, in that order; junction bases with no gene match: 9. The CDR3 spans 15 residues. CDR3 sequence: CASSGRLAGEDEQYF. The CDR3 nucleotides are TGTGCCAGCAGTGGGAGGCTAGCGGGAGAGGACGAGCAGTACTTC. Based on the CDR3 plus reference TRBV28 and TRBJ2-7, the full variable domain is DVKVTQSSRYLVKRTGEKVFLECVQDMDHENMFWYRQDPGLGLRLIYFSYDVKMKEKGDIPEGYSVSREKKERFSLILESASTNQTSMYLCASSGRLAGEDEQYFGPGTRLTVT.

The J gene is TRBJ1-5, the V gene TRBV5-5, with TRBD1 matching 8 bases. V gave up 1 base and J gave up 1 base; unmatched junction bases: 13. Germline loops: CDR1 SGHKS, CDR2 YYEKEE (reference sequence). The CDR3 is 19 amino acids. CDR3 region: CASSLFAGGADWSNQPQHF. Here the CDR3 DNA reads TGTGCCAGCAGCTTGTTTGCAGGGGGCGCGGATTGGAGCAATCAGCCCCAGCATTTT.

This clonotype was observed a handful of times. This chain links TRBV20-1 with TRBJ2-7; 10 nucleotides match TRBD1. The ends lost 6 bases at V and 5 bases at J; junction bases unmatched: 10. CDR1 and CDR2 from the germline V gene are DFQATT and SNEGSKA (reference sequence). This CDR3 contains 14 residues. The CDR3 here is CSAPGTGALNEQYF. CDR3 nucleotide sequence: TGCAGTGCCCCCGGGACAGGGGCTTTAAACGAGCAGTACTTC.

This clonotype has more than one count but fewer than ten. The V and J genes are TRBV28 and TRBJ2-7; no clear D. This CDR3 comprises 13 residues. The V end lost 5 bases, the J end lost 2 bases, and 10 bases lay between the germline ends. CDR1 is MDHEN and CDR2 is SYDVKM in the germline V gene. The CDR3 protein is CASSPRPTYEQYF. As DNA, the CDR3 is TGTGCCAGCAGTCCTCGACCGACCTACGAGCAGTACTTC.

In this sample, this clonotype turned up a few times. The J gene is TRBJ1-1, the V gene TRBV28; 7 nucleotides align to TRBD1. Per the germline V gene, CDR1 is MDHEN and CDR2 is SYDVKM. The CDR3 has 11 residues. V dropped 9 bases and J dropped 7; count of bases not matched to a gene: 5. For the CDR3, the DNA is TGTGCCAGTAATACAGGGGTTGAAGCTTTCTTT. Translating gives CASNTGVEAFF. Filled out from reference TRBV28 and TRBJ1-1, the complete variable domain reads DVKVTQSSRYLVKRTGEKVFLECVQDMDHENMFWYRQDPGLGLRLIYFSYDVKMKEKGDIPEGYSVSREKKERFSLILESASTNQTSMYLCASNTGVEAFFGQGTRLTVV.

The chain recombines TRBV4-2 with TRBJ1-4, with D maybe TRBD1 (6 bases). V lost 0 bases and J 5 bases, leaving 13 bases between the germline ends. This CDR3 contains 16 residues. Germline V gene data show CDR1 as LGHNA and CDR2 as YNFKEQ. CDR3 protein: CASSQDRDTMNEKLFF. The CDR3, as DNA: TGTGCCAGCAGCCAAGATAGGGACACGATGAATGAAAAACTGTTTTTT.

This clonotype was detected only a few times. The chain joins TRBV20-1 to TRBJ2-5; 11 nucleotides match TRBD2. Judging by the DNA end, TRBJ2-1 fits better; the J call may be wrong. Germline V gene data show CDR1 as DFQATT and CDR2 as SNEGSKA (reference sequence). There are 15 residues in the CDR3. DNA of the CDR3: TGCAGTGCTATCCGAGGGACTAGCGGTGCCAATGAGCAGTTCTTC. This gives the protein CSAIRGTSGANEQFF.

In its sample, this clonotype was seen a few times. V and J are TRBV15 and TRBJ1-1, with TRBD1 identical over 8 bases. The V gene end was trimmed by 0 bases and the J gene end by 7 bases; junction bases not matched to a gene: 7. The CDR3 extends over 15 amino acids. Germline V gene lookup returns CDR1 LNHNV and CDR2 YYDKDF (reference sequence). In DNA form, the CDR3 reads TGTGCCACCAGCAGAGAAGGGACAGGATTTGGTGAAGCTTTCTTT. It encodes CATSREGTGFGEAFF.

The chain links TRBV29-1 to TRBJ2-1, with a possible D match to TRBD2 (5 bases). The CDR3 covers 12 residues. Germline V CDR1 and CDR2: SQVTM, ANQGSEA. V lost 4 bases to trimming and J lost 9 bases, with 13 bases between them. The CDR3: CSVAVRGFEQFF. CDR3 DNA: TGCAGCGTTGCCGTCCGGGGTTTTGAGCAGTTCTTC.

In its sample, this clonotype was seen a few times. This sequence joins TRBV7-2 and TRBJ2-5, with 11 positions matching TRBD2. The germline CDR1 and CDR2 sequences are SGHTA and FQGNSA. The J segment lost 4 bases and the V segment lost 1 base, leaving 14 bases of the junction unmatched. CDR3 size: 19 residues. CDR3 bases: TGTGCCAGCAGCTTAGGTCAAACTAGCGGGGGCCGACTGGGAGAGACCCAGTACTTC. Translating it yields CASSLGQTSGGRLGETQYF.

The rearrangement joins TRBV20-1 to TRBJ2-5; 11 bases match TRBD2. Unmatched junction bases numbered 8, after V lost 3 bases and J lost 5 bases. The CDR3 runs to 15 residues. Germline CDR1 reads DFQATT; CDR2 reads SNEGSKA (reference sequence). CDR3: CSASPLAGVDETQYF. CDR3 sequence (DNA): TGCAGTGCTAGCCCACTAGCGGGAGTGGATGAGACCCAGTACTTC.

This chain joins TRBV7-2 and TRBJ2-7; D call uncertain. Trimming stripped 7 bases from V and 8 bases from J, with 21 bases between. Germline-derived CDR1 and CDR2 are SGHTA and FQGNSA. The CDR3 totals 14 residues. The CDR3 spells CASKIEANHPKQYF. The CDR3 nucleotides are TGTGCCAGCAAAATTGAGGCAAATCACCCTAAGCAGTACTTC.

In this sample, this clonotype turned up a few times. The chain links TRBV5-1 to TRBJ2-5; 8 nucleotides line up with TRBD2. The CDR3 has 15 residues. V lost 4 bases, J lost 3 bases, and 8 bases stayed unmatched. Germline CDR1 is SGHRS and CDR2 is YFSETQ. The CDR3, as DNA: TGCGCCAGCAGCATTAGCGGGAAGATAAAAGAGACCCAGTACTTC. Amino acid sequence: CASSISGKIKETQYF.

This clonotype was detected only a few times. The chain employs TRBV9 and TRBJ1-4; tentative D call: TRBD1 (5 bases). This CDR3 is 13 amino acids long. Germline V gives CDR1 SGDLS, CDR2 YYNGEE. The V gene lost 4 bases and the J gene lost 8 bases, with 12 bases spanning the gap. For the CDR3, the DNA is TGTGCCAGCAGCTCCAGTTGGGGGGAAAAACTGTTTTTT. Its translation is CASSSSWGEKLFF.

This sequence joins TRBV6-2 or TRBV6-3 and TRBJ2-3; TRBD1 matches at 11 bases. V lost 6 bases, J lost 5 bases, and 10 bases stayed unmatched. Germline V CDR1 and CDR2: MNHEY, SVGEGT. CDR3 size: 16 residues. The CDR3 region is CASSNTGQGARDTQYF. The CDR3 nucleotides are TGTGCCAGCAGCAATACCGGACAGGGGGCAAGAGATACGCAGTATTTT.

This clonotype came up a few times. This chain joins TRBV20-1 and TRBJ2-5; 10 bases match TRBD2. The J call may be faulty, since TRBJ2-1 better matches the DNA end. Germline-derived CDR1 and CDR2 are DFQATT and SNEGSKA (reference sequence). CDR3 length: 16 amino acids. The DNA for the CDR3 is TGCAGTGCTAGAGATGGTAGCGGGGGGACCCACAATGAGCAGTTCTTC. Translated: CSARDGSGGTHNEQFF.

CDR3 DNA: TGCAGTGCTAGAGGTCGTAACCGGGACAGGGATTACGAGCAGTTCTTC. Protein: CSARGRNRDRDYEQFF. V gene TRBV20-1 combines with J gene TRBJ2-1, with TRBD1 matching over 9 bases. Germline V gene sequence: CDR1 DFQATT, CDR2 SNEGSKA (reference sequence). The trim removed 1 base at V and 10 bases at J, leaving 14 bases unmatched. There are 16 residues in the CDR3.

This sequence joins TRBV5-4 and TRBJ2-7; D gene uncertain. The DNA end is a closer match to TRBJ2-1, so the J assignment may be wrong. This CDR3 spans 14 amino acids. Looked up from germline, CDR1 is SGHNT and CDR2 is YYREEE (reference sequence). The CDR3 coding sequence is TGTGCCAGCAGCCTCGGTTGGGCAGGCGATGAGCAGTTCTTC. It specifies CASSLGWAGDEQFF.